The rows below give T cell receptor beta chains drawn from one sample of a study of blood T cell repertoires in COVID-19. TCRdb keeps only in-frame clones here, not all; method: immunoSEQ multiplex PCR. The sample contains around 450,000 clones, about nine tenths of which appear only once. The material sequenced was PBMCs or T cells enriched from blood (not recorded which). The source is a woman younger than 35 who had recovered from COVID-19. The CDR3 runs from the conserved cysteine through the conserved F or W. The D gene is left open where the match is weak. Only some rows state a clone size, as once, few, many or a class for expanded clones.

DNA: TGCAGCGTTGAGAGGACTGAAGCTTTCTTT; CDR3: CSVERTEAFF; V: TRBV29-1; size: few; D: NA; J: TRBJ1-1
DNA: TGTGCCAGCTCACCTCGTGTCGTGGCTTTACAAGAGACCCAGTACTTC; CDR3: CASSPRVVALQETQYF; V: TRBV18; size: NA; D: NA; J: TRBJ2-5
DNA: TGTGCCAGCAGCTTAGGGGAGTATAGCAATCAGCCCCAGCATTTT; CDR3: CASSLGEYSNQPQHF; V: TRBV7-2; size: NA; D: NA; J: TRBJ1-5
DNA: TGCGCCAGCAGCTTGTTTGGACTAGCCACAGAGACCCAGTACTTC; CDR3: CASSLFGLATETQYF; V: TRBV5-1; size: NA; D: TRBD2; J: TRBJ2-5
DNA: TGTGCCAGCAGACCGCCAGGGGGGCTCCACGAGCAGTACTTC; CDR3: CASRPPGGLHEQYF; V: TRBV11-2; size: NA; D: NA; J: TRBJ2-7
DNA: TGTGCCAGCAGCGATACAGGGGGCGCGGTGAGCAATCAGCCCCAGCATTTT; CDR3: CASSDTGGAVSNQPQHF; V: TRBV27; size: NA; D: TRBD1; J: TRBJ1-5
DNA: TGTGCCAGCAGTCGGACAGGGGAAGCTTTCTTT; CDR3: CASSRTGEAFF; V: TRBV6-5; size: NA; D: TRBD1; J: TRBJ1-1
DNA: TGTGCTAGTGGTTTAACAGAATCCTACGAGCAGTACTTC; CDR3: CASGLTESYEQYF; V: TRBV12-5; size: NA; D: NA; J: TRBJ2-7
DNA: TGTGCCAGCATGTTGACAGTCTATGGCTACACCTTC; CDR3: CASMLTVYGYTF; V: TRBV28; size: NA; D: NA; J: TRBJ1-2
DNA: TGTGCCAGCAGCCTACCACAGGGAAGCGACACCGGGGAGCTGTTTTTT; CDR3: CASSLPQGSDTGELFF; V: TRBV4-2; size: NA; D: NA; J: TRBJ2-2
DNA: TGTGCCAGCAGTTTAGCCTCGGGGTTTGGCTACACCTTC; CDR3: CASSLASGFGYTF; V: TRBV12-3/TRBV12-4; size: few; D: NA; J: TRBJ1-2
DNA: TGCGCCAGCAGCCCGGCAGGGGTTTCTGGGGCCAACGTCCTGACTTTC; CDR3: CASSPAGVSGANVLTF; V: TRBV5-1; size: NA; D: NA; J: TRBJ2-6
DNA: TGTGCCAGCAGCGCCTGGGGGGGGGCCGGTGGCTACACCTTC; CDR3: CASSAWGGAGGYTF; V: TRBV9; size: NA; D: NA; J: TRBJ1-2
DNA: TGCGCCAGCAGCCCGATCGGGGTTAAGAGAGAGACCCAGTACTTC; CDR3: CASSPIGVKRETQYF; V: TRBV4-1; size: NA; D: NA; J: TRBJ2-5
DNA: TGTGCCTGGAGTACGGGGACTACCCGCCGAGAGACCCAGTACTTC; CDR3: CAWSTGTTRRETQYF; V: TRBV30; size: NA; D: TRBD2; J: TRBJ2-5
DNA: TGTGCCAGCAGCTTGACTAGCGGTGTTTCCACAGATACGCAGTATTTT; CDR3: CASSLTSGVSTDTQYF; V: TRBV5-4; size: few; D: TRBD2; J: TRBJ2-3
DNA: TGTGCCAGCAGTTTCGCAGGGGAAGGTCAGCCCCAGCATTTT; CDR3: CASSFAGEGQPQHF; V: TRBV27; size: NA; D: NA; J: TRBJ1-5
DNA: TGTGCCACCAGTGGAAAGGGGACTAGCGGGGCCGGGGGGAATGAGCAGTTCTTC; CDR3: CATSGKGTSGAGGNEQFF; V: TRBV24-1; size: NA; D: TRBD2; J: TRBJ2-1
DNA: TGTGCCAGCAGCCGATCTACAGGGAAGGGCACTGAAGCTTTCTTT; CDR3: CASSRSTGKGTEAFF; V: TRBV7-9; size: NA; D: NA; J: TRBJ1-1
DNA: TGTGCCAGCTCACCACGGGGAGGAAATGAAAAACTGTTTTTT; CDR3: CASSPRGGNEKLFF; V: TRBV18; size: NA; D: NA; J: TRBJ1-4